A selection of T cell receptor beta chains follows, all from one sample in a study of identical twins. In TCRdb, the 5' RACE reads were re-called with MiXCR into one record per CDR3 protein. This sample carries under 1 million distinct CDR3 sequences, roughly 12% of them seen once, and the ten largest clones take about 1.5%. These records were also assigned to another study, of yellow fever vaccine responses in identical twins.

Sequencing used PBMCs. These receptors all stem from a woman younger than 30 in good health. CDR3s leave out the opening cysteine and the closing phenylalanine or tryptophan. The D gene is left open where the match is weak. Part of the rows lack a size; the others show once, few, many or a class for expanded clones.

v_gene	abundance	j_gene	d_gene	CDR3aa
TRBV11-2	NA	TRBJ2-5	TRBD2	ASRGGGKETQY
TRBV15	few	TRBJ2-3	NA	ATSRDFATDTQY
TRBV2	few	TRBJ2-1	TRBD2	ASKDGTSGYNEQF
TRBV13	few	TRBJ2-3	NA	ASSSIGGVTTDTQY
TRBV28	NA	TRBJ1-5	NA	ASSFTDATNQPQH
TRBV6-1	NA	TRBJ1-3	NA	ASIGASSGNTIY
TRBV29-1	NA	TRBJ1-1	NA	SVTRSGPYTEAF
TRBV10-2	NA	TRBJ2-5	NA	ASSESTPRETQY
TRBV4-1	few	TRBJ2-6	TRBD1	ASSPEPHRGFSGANVLT
TRBV7-6	few	TRBJ1-2	NA	ASSNDQRGYT
TRBV5-1	NA	TRBJ2-3	TRBD1	ASSWGRGTGVTDTQY
TRBV11-1	few	TRBJ2-3	TRBD2	ASSTWTSGRPDTQY
TRBV5-1	NA	TRBJ2-5	TRBD2	ASRTGGEWETQY
TRBV7-9	few	TRBJ2-1	TRBD1	ASSLDQTGERQF
TRBV11-2	few	TRBJ2-2	TRBD1	ASSPGTGLVLRITGELF
TRBV19	few	TRBJ2-2	TRBD1	ASSARQGAGGELF
TRBV2	many	TRBJ2-5	NA	ASRREETQY
TRBV5-1	NA	TRBJ2-2	NA	ASIEGPHTGELF
TRBV20-1	NA	TRBJ2-2	NA	SAAPGLAGELF
TRBV10-3	many	TRBJ1-1	TRBD1	AISESRQGYLNTEAF
TRBV28	many	TRBJ2-5	TRBD2	ASSLGTVAGETQY
TRBV20-1	few	TRBJ2-1	NA	SGRAVLSNEQF
TRBV11-2	NA	TRBJ1-1	NA	ASSFFTRADTEAF
TRBV7-2	NA	TRBJ2-3	TRBD2	ASQKLAGVVDTQY